The clone carrying this TCR beta chain has ten or more counts. Its antigen is unidentified. Criteria for exclusion of patients were uncontrolled infection, other autoimmune disease, pregnancy or lactation. Unmatched junction bases numbered 7, after V lost 5 bases and J lost 4 bases. CDR3 length: 14 residues. Germline lookup yields CDR1 DFQATT and CDR2 SNEGSKA (reference sequence). These data come from a study of T cells in Graves' hyperthyroidism and ophthalmopathy. Overall study findings and caveats: Before onset, by a median of around 6.4 months, the model predicted ophthalmopathy. Most thyroid clonotypes expanded above 0.001 appeared in blood too.

The source material, RNA transcripts, was used to amplify TCR beta CDR3 regions. With the HTBI primer set, the TCR CDR3 went through a first round of RT-PCR. TCRdb itself ran the multiplex PCR reads through MiXCR, one entry per CDR3 protein. The table records fewer than 350,000 distinct CDR3 sequences, 15% to 20% of them present only once. The clonotype comes from a woman between 40 and 50 years old with Graves' ophthalmopathy. This chain uses TRBV20-1 with TRBJ2-5, with 10 positions matching TRBD2. What was sequenced was blood. The CDR3 protein is CSAPYSGRLETQYF. The CDR3 region has the DNA TGCAGTGCTCCCTATAGCGGGAGGTTAGAGACCCAGTACTTC.